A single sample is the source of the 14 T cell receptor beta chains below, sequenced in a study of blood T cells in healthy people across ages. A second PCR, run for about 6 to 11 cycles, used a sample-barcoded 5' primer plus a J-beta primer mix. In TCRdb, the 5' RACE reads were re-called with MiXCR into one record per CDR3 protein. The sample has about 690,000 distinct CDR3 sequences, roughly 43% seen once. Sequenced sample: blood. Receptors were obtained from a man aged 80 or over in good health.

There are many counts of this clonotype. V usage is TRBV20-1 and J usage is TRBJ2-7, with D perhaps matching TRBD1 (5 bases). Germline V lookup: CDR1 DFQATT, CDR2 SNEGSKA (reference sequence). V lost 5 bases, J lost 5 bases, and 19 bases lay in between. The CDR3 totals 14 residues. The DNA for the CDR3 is TGCAGTGCTGTTATATCAGGGAACTCGGACGAGCAGTACTTC. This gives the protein CSAVISGNSDEQYF.

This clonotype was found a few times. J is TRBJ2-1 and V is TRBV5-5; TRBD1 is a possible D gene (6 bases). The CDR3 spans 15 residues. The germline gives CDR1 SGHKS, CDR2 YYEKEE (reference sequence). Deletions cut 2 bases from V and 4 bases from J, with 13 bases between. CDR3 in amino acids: CASSLTGSVYNEQFF. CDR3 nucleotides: TGTGCCAGCAGCTTAACAGGGTCAGTTTACAATGAGCAGTTCTTC.

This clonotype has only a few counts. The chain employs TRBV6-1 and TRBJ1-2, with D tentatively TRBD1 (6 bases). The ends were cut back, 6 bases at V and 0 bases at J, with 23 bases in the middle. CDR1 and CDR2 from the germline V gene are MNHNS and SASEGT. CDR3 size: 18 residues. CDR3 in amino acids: CASSPAIGDTITNYGYTF. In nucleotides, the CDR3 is TGTGCCAGCAGCCCTGCCATTGGGGACACCATAACTAACTATGGCTACACCTTC.

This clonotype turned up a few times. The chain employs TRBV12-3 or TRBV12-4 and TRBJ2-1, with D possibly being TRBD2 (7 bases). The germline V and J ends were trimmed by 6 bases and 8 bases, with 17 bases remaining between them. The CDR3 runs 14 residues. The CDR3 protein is CASRSRGGADEQFF. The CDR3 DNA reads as TGTGCCAGCAGAAGTAGAGGGGGGGCCGATGAGCAGTTCTTC.

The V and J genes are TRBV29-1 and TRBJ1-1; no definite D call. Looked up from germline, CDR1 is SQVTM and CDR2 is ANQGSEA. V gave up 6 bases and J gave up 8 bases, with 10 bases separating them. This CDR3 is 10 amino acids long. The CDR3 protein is CSVKPPEAFF. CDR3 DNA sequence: TGCAGCGTCAAACCCCCGGAAGCTTTCTTT.

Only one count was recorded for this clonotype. CDR3 in amino acids: CASTLGSSRRTEAFF. CDR3 DNA: TGTGCCAGCACCCTCGGGTCGTCCCGGCGCACTGAAGCTTTCTTT. The V and J genes are TRBV28 and TRBJ1-1; D uncertain. This CDR3 contains 15 residues. V was cut by 7 bases and J by 4 bases, with 19 bases left in between. Per the germline V gene, CDR1 is MDHEN and CDR2 is SYDVKM.

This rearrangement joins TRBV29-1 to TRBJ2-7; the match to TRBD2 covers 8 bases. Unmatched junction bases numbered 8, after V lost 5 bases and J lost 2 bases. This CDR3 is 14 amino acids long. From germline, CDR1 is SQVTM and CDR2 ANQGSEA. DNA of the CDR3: TGCAGCGTTTCCAGCGGGAGCACCACCTACGAGCAGTACTTC. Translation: CSVSSGSTTYEQYF.

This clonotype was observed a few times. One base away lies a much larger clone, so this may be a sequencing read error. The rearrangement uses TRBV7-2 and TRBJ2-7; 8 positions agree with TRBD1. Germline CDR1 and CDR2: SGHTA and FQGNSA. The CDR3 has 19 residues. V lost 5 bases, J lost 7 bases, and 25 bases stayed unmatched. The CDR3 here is CASSLTGTGGHYSYNEQYF. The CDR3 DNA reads TGTGCCAGCAGCCTAACAGGGACAGGCGGACATTACTCCTACAATGAGCAGTACTTC.

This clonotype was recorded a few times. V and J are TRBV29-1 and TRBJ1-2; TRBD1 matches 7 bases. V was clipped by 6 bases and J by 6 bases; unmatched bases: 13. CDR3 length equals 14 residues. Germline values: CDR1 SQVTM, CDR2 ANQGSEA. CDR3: CSVSSRQGQNGYTF. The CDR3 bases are TGCAGCGTCTCCTCCCGACAGGGTCAGAATGGCTACACCTTC.

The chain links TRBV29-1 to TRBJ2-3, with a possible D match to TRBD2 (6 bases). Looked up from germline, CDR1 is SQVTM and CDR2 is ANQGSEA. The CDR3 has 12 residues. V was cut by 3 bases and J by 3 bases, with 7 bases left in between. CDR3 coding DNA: TGCAGCGTTGACGCGGGGACAGATACGCAGTATTTT. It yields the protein CSVDAGTDTQYF.

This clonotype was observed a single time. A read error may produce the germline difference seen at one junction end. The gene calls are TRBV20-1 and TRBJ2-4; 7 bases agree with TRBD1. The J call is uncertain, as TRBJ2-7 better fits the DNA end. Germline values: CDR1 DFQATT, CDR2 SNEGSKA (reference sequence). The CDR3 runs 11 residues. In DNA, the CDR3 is TGCAGTATACAGGGGTCCTGCGAGCAGTACTTC. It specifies CSIQGSCEQYF.

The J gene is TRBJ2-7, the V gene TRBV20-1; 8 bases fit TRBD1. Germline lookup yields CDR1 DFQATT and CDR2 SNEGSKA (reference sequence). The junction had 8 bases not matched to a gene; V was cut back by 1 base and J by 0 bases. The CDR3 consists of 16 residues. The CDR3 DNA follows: TGCAGTGCTAGAGCTTCAAGGACAGGGCGCTCCTACGAGCAGTACTTC. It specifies CSARASRTGRSYEQYF.

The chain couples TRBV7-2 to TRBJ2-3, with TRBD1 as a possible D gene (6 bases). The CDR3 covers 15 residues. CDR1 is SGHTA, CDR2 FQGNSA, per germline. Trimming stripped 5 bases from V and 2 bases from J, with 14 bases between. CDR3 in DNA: TGTGCCAGCAGCGCTGGACAGCCATCCACAGATACGCAGTATTTT. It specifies CASSAGQPSTDTQYF.

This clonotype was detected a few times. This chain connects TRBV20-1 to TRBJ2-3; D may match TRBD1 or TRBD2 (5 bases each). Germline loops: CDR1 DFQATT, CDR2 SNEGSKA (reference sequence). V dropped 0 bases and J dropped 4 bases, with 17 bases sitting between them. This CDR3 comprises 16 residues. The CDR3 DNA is TGCAGTGCTAGAGACCCAGCGAGGGGACCCTCAGATACGCAGTATTTT. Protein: CSARDPARGPSDTQYF.